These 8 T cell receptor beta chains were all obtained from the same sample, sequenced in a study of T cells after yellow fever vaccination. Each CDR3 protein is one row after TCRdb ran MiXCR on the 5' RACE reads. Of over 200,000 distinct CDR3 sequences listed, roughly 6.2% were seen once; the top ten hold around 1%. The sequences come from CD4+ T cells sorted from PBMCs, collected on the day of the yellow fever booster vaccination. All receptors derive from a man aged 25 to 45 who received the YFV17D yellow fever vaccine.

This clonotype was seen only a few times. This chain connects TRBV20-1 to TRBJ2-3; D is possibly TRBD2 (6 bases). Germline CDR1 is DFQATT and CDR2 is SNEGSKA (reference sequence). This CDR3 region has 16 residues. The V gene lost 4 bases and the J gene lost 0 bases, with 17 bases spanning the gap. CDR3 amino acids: CSAIDVERASTDTQYF. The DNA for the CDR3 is TGCAGTGCTATCGATGTTGAGCGGGCTAGCACAGATACGCAGTATTTT.

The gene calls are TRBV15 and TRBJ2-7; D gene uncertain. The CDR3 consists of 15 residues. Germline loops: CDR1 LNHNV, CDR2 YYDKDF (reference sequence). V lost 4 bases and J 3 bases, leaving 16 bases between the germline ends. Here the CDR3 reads CATSNGRDTNYEQYF. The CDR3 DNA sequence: TGTGCCACCAGCAACGGTAGGGATACAAACTACGAGCAGTACTTC.

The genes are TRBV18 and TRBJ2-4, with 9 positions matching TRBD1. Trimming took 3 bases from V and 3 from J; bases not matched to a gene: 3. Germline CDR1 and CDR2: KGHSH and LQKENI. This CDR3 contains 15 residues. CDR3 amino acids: CASSPGQGIKNIQYF. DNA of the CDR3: TGTGCCAGCTCACCGGGACAGGGTATCAAAAACATTCAGTACTTC.

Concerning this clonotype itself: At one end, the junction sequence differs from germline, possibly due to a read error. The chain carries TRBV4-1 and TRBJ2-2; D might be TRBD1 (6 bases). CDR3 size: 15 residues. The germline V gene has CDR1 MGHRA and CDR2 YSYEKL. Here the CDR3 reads CASSQRTANTGELFF. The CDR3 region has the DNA TGCGCCAGCAGCCAACGGACAGCGAACACTGGGGAGCTGTTTTTT.

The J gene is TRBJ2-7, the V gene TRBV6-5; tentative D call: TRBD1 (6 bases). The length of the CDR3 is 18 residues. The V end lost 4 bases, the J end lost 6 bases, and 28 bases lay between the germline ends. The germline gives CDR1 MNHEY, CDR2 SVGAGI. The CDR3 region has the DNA TGTGCCAGCAGTTCACCTACACACCCTAATTACAGGGAAGCCGAGCAGTACTTC. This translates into CASSSPTHPNYREAEQYF.

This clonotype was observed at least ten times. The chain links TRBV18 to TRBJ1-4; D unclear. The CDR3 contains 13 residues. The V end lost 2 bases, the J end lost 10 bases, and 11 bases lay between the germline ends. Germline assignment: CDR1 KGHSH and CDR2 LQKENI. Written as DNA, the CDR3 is TGTGCCAGCTCACCAGGACTGGAGGGAAAACTGTTTTTT. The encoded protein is CASSPGLEGKLFF.

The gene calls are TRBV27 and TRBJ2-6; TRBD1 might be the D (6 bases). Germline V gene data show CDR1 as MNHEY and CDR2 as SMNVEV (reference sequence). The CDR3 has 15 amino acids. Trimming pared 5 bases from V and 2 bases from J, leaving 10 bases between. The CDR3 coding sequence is TGTGCCAGCAGTGACAGGCTGGCTGGGGCCAACGTCCTGACTTTC. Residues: CASSDRLAGANVLTF.

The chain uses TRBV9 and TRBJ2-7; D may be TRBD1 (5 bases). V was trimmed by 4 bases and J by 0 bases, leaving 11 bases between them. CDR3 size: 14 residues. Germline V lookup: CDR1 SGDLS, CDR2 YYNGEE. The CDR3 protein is CASSFRASSYEQYF. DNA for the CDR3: TGTGCCAGCAGCTTCAGGGCTTCCTCCTACGAGCAGTACTTC.